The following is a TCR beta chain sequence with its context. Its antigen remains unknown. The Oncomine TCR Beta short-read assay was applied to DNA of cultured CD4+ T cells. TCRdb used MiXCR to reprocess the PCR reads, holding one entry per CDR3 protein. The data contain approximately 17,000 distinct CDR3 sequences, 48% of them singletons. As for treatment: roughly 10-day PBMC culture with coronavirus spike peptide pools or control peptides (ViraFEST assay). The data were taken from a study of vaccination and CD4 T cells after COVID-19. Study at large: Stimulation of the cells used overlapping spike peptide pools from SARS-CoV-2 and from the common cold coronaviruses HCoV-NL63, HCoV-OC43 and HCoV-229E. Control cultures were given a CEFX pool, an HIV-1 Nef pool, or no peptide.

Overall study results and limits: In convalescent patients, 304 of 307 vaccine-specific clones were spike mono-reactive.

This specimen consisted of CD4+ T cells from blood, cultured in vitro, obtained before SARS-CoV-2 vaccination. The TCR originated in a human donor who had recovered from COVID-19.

CDR3 DNA sequence: TGTGCCAGCAGCTTCACCGGGACCTACACCGGGGAGCTGTTTTTT. Its translation: CASSFTGTYTGELFF. This chain joins TRBV7-2 and TRBJ2-2; D possibly uses TRBD1 or TRBD2 (5 bases each). Germline V gives CDR1 SGHTA, CDR2 FQGNSA. V shed 3 bases and J shed 3 bases, with 11 bases lying between them. The CDR3 totals 15 residues. Drawing the rest from reference TRBV7-2 and TRBJ2-2, the complete variable domain is GAGVSQSPSNKVTEKGKDVELRCDPISGHTALYWYRQSLGQGLEFLIYFQGNSAPDKSGLPSDRFSAERTGGSVSTLTIQRTQQEDSAVYLCASSFTGTYTGELFFGEGSRLTVL.